The present T cell receptor (beta chain) was sequenced within a study of graft-versus-host responses after intestinal transplantation. Across the whole study: Multivisceral, liver-intestinal, or isolated intestinal grafts went to recipients. General study results and limits: With peak circulating GvH clone levels came an association with early post-transplant HvG declines. Analysis identified GvH clones in recipient marrow, with some appearing first in ileum or blood.

The data were produced by immunoSEQ multiplex PCR, yet TCRdb's version contains in-frame clones alone and is incomplete. The table shows 75,000 to 90,000 clones, with roughly 89% occurring only once. A word on this clone: Antigen specificity is unknown.

Trimming stripped 0 bases from V and 2 bases from J, with 11 bases between. The CDR3 has 15 residues. The germline V gene has CDR1 KGHSH and CDR2 LQKENI. The specimen comprised unstimulated CD4+ T cells sorted from spleen or lymph node cells, sampled before intestinal transplant. This chain uses TRBV18 with TRBJ2-7, with D perhaps TRBD1 (5 bases). The source is a human donor who received an intestinal transplant. CDR3 loop: CASSPPNRLTYEQYF. DNA for the CDR3: TGTGCCAGCTCACCACCCAACAGGTTAACCTACGAGCAGTACTTC.